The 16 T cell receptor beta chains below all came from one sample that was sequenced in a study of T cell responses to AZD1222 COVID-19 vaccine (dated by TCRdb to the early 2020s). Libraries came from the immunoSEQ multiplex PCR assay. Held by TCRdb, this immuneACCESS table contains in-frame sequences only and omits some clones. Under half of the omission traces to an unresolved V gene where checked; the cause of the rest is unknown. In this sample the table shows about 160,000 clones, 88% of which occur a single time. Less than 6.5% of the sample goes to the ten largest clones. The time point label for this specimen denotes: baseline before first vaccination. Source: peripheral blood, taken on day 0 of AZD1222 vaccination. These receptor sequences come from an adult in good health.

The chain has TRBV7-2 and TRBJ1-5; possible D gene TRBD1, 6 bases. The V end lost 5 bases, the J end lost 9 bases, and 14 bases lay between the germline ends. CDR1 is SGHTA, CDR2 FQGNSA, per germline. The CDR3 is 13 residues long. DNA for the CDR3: TGTGCCAGCAGCGAGCACCAGGGGAGGCCCCAGCATTTT. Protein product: CASSEHQGRPQHF.

The chain's CDR3 is CASLAQGGLYTF. DNA of the CDR3: TGTGCCTCCCTTGCTCAGGGGGGATTGTATACCTTC. The chain recombines TRBV19 with TRBJ1-2, with 7 bases aligning to TRBD1. With V trimmed by 11 bases and J by 14 bases, 17 bases remained unmatched. Germline CDR1 and CDR2: LNHDA and SQIVND (reference sequence). The CDR3 contains 12 residues.

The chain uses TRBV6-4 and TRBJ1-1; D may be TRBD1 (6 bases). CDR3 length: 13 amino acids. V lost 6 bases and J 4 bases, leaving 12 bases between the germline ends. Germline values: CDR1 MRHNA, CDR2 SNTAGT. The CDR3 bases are TGTGCCAGCAGCAGGGGCGGCGGCACTGAAGCTTTCTTT. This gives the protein CASSRGGGTEAFF.

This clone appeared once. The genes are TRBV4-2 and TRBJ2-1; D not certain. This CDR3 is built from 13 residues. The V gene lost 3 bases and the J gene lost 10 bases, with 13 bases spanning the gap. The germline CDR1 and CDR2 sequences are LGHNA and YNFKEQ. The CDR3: CASSHPLTREQFF. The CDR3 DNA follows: TGTGCCAGCAGCCACCCCCTAACCAGGGAGCAGTTCTTC.

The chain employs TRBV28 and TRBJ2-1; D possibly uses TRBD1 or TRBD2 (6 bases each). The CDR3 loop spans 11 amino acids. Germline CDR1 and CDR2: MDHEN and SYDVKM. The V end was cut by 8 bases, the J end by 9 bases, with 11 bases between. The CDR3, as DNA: TGTGCCAGCGTAGGGGGGAGTGAGCAGTTCTTC. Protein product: CASVGGSEQFF.

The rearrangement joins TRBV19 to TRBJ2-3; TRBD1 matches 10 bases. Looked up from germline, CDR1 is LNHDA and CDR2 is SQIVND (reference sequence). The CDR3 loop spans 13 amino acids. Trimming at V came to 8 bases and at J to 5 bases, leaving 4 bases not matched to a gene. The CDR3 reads CASGDRGGDTQYF. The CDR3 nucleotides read TGTGCCAGTGGGGACAGGGGAGGAGATACGCAGTATTTT.

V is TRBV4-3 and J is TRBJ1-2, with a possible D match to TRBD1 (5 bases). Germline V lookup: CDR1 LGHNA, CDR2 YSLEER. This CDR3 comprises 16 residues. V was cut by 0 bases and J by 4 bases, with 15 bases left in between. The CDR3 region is CASSQEERGAPYGYTF. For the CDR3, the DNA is TGCGCCAGCAGCCAAGAGGAGAGAGGGGCACCCTATGGCTACACCTTC.

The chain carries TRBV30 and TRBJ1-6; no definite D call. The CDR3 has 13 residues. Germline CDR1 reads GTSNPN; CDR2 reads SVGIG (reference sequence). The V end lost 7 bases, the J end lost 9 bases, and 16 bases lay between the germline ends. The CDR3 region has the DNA TGTGCCTCCACGACAAACCGGGGTTCACCCCTCCACTTT. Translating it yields CASTTNRGSPLHF.

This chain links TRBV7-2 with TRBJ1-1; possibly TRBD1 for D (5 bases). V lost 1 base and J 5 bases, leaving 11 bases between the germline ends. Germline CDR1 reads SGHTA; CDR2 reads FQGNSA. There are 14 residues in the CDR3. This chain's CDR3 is CASSLDGGGTEAFF. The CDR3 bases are TGTGCCAGCAGCTTAGATGGGGGGGGTACTGAAGCTTTCTTT.

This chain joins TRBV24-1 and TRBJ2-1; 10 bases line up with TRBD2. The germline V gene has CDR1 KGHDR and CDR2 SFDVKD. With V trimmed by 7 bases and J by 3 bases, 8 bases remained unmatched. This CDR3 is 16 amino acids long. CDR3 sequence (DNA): TGTGCCACCAGCCCATGGGGGACTAGCGACTACAATGAGCAGTTCTTC. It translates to CATSPWGTSDYNEQFF.

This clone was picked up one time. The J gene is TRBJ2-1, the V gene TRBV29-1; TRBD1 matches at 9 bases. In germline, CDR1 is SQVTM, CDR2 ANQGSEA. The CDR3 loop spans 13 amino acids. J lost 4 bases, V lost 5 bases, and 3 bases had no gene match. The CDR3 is CSVTGGSYNEQFF. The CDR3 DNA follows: TGCAGCGTTACAGGGGGCTCGTACAATGAGCAGTTCTTC.

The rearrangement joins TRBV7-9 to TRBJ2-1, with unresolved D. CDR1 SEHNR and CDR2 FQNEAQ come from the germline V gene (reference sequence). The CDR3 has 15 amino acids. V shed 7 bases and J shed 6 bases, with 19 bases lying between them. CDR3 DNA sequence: TGTGCCAGCAAACGATCGTTGGAGCGATCCAATGAGCAGTTCTTC. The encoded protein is CASKRSLERSNEQFF.

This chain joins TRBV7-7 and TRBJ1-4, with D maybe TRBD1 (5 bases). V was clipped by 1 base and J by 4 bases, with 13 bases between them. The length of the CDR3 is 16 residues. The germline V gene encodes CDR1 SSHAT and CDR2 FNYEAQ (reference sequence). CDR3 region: CASSLGVAGGNEKLFF. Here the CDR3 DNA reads TGTGCCAGCAGCTTAGGTGTGGCTGGGGGTAATGAAAAACTGTTTTTT.

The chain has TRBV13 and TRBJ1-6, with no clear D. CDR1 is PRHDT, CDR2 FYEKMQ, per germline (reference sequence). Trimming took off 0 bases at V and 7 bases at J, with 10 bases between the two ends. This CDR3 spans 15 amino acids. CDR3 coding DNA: TGTGCCAGCAGCTTAGGCAGTATGGAAAATTCACCCCTCCACTTT. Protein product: CASSLGSMENSPLHF.

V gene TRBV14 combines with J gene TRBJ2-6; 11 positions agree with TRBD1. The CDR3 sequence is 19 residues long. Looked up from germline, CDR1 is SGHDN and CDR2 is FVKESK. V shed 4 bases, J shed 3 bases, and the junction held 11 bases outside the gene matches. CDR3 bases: TGTGCCAGCAGCCGAGCTCTAGGACAGGGGGCGCGTGGGGCCAACGTCCTGACTTTC. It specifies CASSRALGQGARGANVLTF.

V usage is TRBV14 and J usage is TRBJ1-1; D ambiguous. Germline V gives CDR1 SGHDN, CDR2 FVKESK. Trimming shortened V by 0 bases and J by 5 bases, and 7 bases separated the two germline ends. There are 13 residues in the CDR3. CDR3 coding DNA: TGTGCCAGCAGCCAAGATCGGGGAACTGAAGCTTTCTTT. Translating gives CASSQDRGTEAFF.